This T cell receptor (beta chain) emerged from a study of T cells in Graves' hyperthyroidism and ophthalmopathy. Study conclusions and caveats: The majority of expanded thyroid clonotypes above 0.001 also appeared in blood.

The source material, RNA transcripts, was used to amplify TCR beta CDR3 regions. HTBI primers were used for first-round RT-PCR of the TCR CDR3. TCRdb reprocessed the multiplex PCR reads with MiXCR, giving one entry per CDR3 protein. This table has 340,000 or so distinct CDR3 sequences, around a fifth appearing once. The CDR3 covers 15 residues. Germline-derived CDR1 and CDR2 are SGHTA and FQGTGA. The ends were cut back, 0 bases at V and 2 bases at J, with 7 bases in the middle. A remark on this clonotype: What it recognizes is unknown.

Aged 18 to 65, the patients had hyperthyroidism that was newly diagnosed and had lasted under 2 months. Lactation, pregnancy, other autoimmune disease or uncontrolled infection excluded patients. The PBMCs were taken from around 9.1 ml of fresh peripheral blood. J is TRBJ2-2 and V is TRBV7-3; D not resolved. This TCR derives from a woman in her fifties or sixties with Graves' hyperthyroidism. The specimen sequenced was blood. This CDR3 is CASSLTMTNTGELFF. The CDR3 nucleotides read TGTGCCAGCAGCTTAACGATGACAAACACCGGGGAGCTGTTTTTT. Full variable domain (rest looked up from reference TRBV7-3 and TRBJ2-2): GAGVSQTPSNKVTEKGKYVELRCDPISGHTALYWYRQSLGQGPEFLIYFQGTGAADDSGLPNDRFFAVRPEGSVSTLKIQRTERGDSAVYLCASSLTMTNTGELFFGEGSRLTVL.